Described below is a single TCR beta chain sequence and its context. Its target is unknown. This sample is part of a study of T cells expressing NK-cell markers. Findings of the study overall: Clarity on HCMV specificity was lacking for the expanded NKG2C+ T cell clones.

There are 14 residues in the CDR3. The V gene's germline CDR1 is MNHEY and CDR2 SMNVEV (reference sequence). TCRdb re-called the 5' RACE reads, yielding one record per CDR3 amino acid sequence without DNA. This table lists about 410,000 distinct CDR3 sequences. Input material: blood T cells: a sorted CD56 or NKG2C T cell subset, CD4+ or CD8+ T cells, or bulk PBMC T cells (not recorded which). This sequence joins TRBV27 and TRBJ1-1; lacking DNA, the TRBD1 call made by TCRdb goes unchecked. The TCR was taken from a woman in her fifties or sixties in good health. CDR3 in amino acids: CASSLDRATTEAFF.